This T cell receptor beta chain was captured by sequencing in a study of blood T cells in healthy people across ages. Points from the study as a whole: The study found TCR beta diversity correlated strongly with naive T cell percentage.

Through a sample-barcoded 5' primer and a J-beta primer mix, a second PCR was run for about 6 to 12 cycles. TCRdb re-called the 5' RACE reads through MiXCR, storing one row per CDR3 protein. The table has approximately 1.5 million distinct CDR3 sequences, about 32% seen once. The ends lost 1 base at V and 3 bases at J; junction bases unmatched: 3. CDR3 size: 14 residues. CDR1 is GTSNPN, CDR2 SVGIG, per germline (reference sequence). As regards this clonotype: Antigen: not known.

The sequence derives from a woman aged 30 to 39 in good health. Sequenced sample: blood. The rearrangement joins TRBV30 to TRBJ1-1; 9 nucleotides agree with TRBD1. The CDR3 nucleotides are TGTGCCTGGAGTGGGGACAGGGCCCACACTGAAGCTTTCTTT. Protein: CAWSGDRAHTEAFF.